In its sample, the clone carrying this T cell receptor (beta chain) was seen once. The sample is drawn from a study of CD8 T cells in Susac syndrome. Diagnostic criteria for definite or probable disease, in their recently defined form, were met by the patients with Susac syndrome. Random-hexamer reverse transcription was applied to about 0.5 to 1 ug RNA. TCRdb reprocessed the immunoSEQ multiplex PCR reads with MiXCR, giving one entry per CDR3 protein. The table lists under 200,000 distinct CDR3 sequences, around 90% of them singletons, with approximately 0.086% in the top ten. This clonotype originated in a human donor with Susac syndrome. The sequencing input was CD4+ T cells from PBMCs.

CDR3 loop: CASSVRDSFTDTQYF. The CDR3, as DNA: TGTGCCAGCAGCGTCCGGGACTCCTTCACAGATACGCAGTATTTT. The V gene is TRBV9, the J gene TRBJ2-3, with TRBD2 as a possible D gene (6 bases). This CDR3 is built from 15 residues. Germline lookup yields CDR1 SGDLS and CDR2 YYNGEE. Trimming took off 2 bases at V and 2 bases at J, with 12 bases between the two ends.